Reported below is one T cell receptor beta chain. The data are from a study of blood T cell repertoires in COVID-19. Generated by immunoSEQ multiplex PCR, the TCRdb table keeps only in-frame clones and is missing some. The sample holds about 81,000 clones; roughly 82% are singletons and the top ten take 20% to 30%. V trimming: 3 bases; J trimming: 9 bases; junction bases outside the gene matches: 12. CDR1 is SGHRS and CDR2 is YFSETQ in the germline V gene. The length of the CDR3 is 17 residues. V is TRBV5-1 and J is TRBJ1-6; 10 bases are shared with TRBD1. This sequence was found in a human donor in a cohort sampled during active COVID-19. Material: peripheral blood. Written as DNA, the CDR3 is TGCGCCAGCAGCTCCACCGGGGACAGGGGTAGAGGTTCACCCCTCCACTTT. Protein: CASSSTGDRGRGSPLHF.